The 20 T cell receptor beta chains in this list originate from one sample, sequenced in a study of blood T cell repertoires in COVID-19 (dated by TCRdb to 2019 to 2021). The library was produced with the immunoSEQ multiplex PCR assay. What TCRdb holds here is the immuneACCESS table cut down to in-frame rearrangements. Part of the clones is not present; checked against another copy, under half of the missing clones reflect an unresolved V gene, and the others are unexplained. The sample data list hundreds of thousands of clones, and 70% to 90% of these were observed just once. The ten largest clones capture approximately 12% of the sample. Sample: peripheral blood. The source of these receptors is a woman in her forties or fifties with COVID-19, enrolled during active disease.

The chain links TRBV30 to TRBJ2-3, with TRBD1 as a possible D gene (5 bases). The V gene's germline CDR1 is GTSNPN and CDR2 SVGIG (reference sequence). V was shortened by 1 base and J by 2 bases, with 13 bases between the two germline ends. This CDR3 has 15 amino acids. CDR3 residues: CAWSDLQVTTDTQYF. The DNA of the CDR3 is TGTGCCTGGAGTGATCTACAGGTCACCACAGATACGCAGTATTTT.

This clone was recorded only once. The CDR3 bases are TGTGCCAGCAGTTACTCGGTCGCCAGCGATCAGCCCCAGCATTTT. As protein: CASSYSVASDQPQHF. This rearrangement joins TRBV6-5 to TRBJ1-5, with D unresolved. CDR1 is MNHEY, CDR2 SVGAGI, per germline. The CDR3 runs 15 residues. The V gene lost 0 bases and the J gene lost 5 bases, with 11 bases spanning the gap.

The rearrangement uses TRBV6-4 and TRBJ1-1; tentatively, D is TRBD1 (5 bases). This CDR3 comprises 13 residues. V lost 5 bases, J lost 4 bases, and 11 bases lay in between. Germline V lookup: CDR1 MRHNA, CDR2 SNTAGT. The CDR3 nucleotides are TGTGCCAGCAGTTTTGGGGGGGGCACTGAAGCTTTCTTT. It specifies CASSFGGGTEAFF.

To note about this clone: The DNA is left out, because the CDR3 cannot be placed on it with certainty; the CDR3 is given as TCRdb lists it. This chain joins TRBV9 and TRBJ2-7; TRBD1 is the table's D call, not checked against the DNA. The V gene's germline CDR1 is SGDLS and CDR2 YYNGEE. The CDR3 is made up of 15 amino acids, end residues included. CDR3: CASSSPGVAGGIRYF.

This sequence joins TRBV5-4 and TRBJ2-3; a possible D gene is TRBD2 (6 bases). The germline V gene has CDR1 SGHNT and CDR2 YYREEE (reference sequence). V lost 6 bases and J lost 1, with 12 bases in between. This CDR3 is built from 14 residues. The CDR3 region is CASMEGWGTDTQYF. The CDR3 DNA sequence: TGTGCCAGCATGGAGGGTTGGGGCACAGATACGCAGTATTTT.

This rearrangement joins TRBV10-3 to TRBJ1-2, with TRBD1 as a possible D gene (5 bases). The V gene's germline CDR1 is ENHRY and CDR2 SYGVKD. This CDR3 contains 15 residues. V lost 7 bases, J lost 4 bases, and 19 bases lay in between. Here the CDR3 DNA reads TGTGCCATCAAGGCGGGGGGAAACACACCCTATGGCTACACCTTC. This sequence encodes CAIKAGGNTPYGYTF.

This chain connects TRBV2 to TRBJ2-5, with 9 bases that match TRBD1. The CDR3 length is 14 residues. The J segment lost 4 bases and the V segment lost 8 bases, leaving 8 bases of the junction unmatched. Germline loops: CDR1 SNHLY, CDR2 FYNNEI. The CDR3 nucleotides are TGTGCCAGCGGGGGCAGGACAGGGGCAGAGACCCAGTACTTC. Its translation: CASGGRTGAETQYF.

The chain has TRBV4-1 and TRBJ2-3, with 8 bases matching TRBD2. V was clipped by 4 bases and J by 0 bases; unmatched bases: 6. Germline-derived CDR1 and CDR2 are MGHRA and YSYEKL. This CDR3 comprises 16 residues. The CDR3 spells CASSRYGGESTDTQYF. CDR3 sequence (DNA): TGCGCCAGCAGCCGATACGGGGGGGAGAGCACAGATACGCAGTATTTT.

The CDR3 coding sequence is TGTGCCAGCAGCCGGGACAGACGCCCTCTGAACACCGGGGAGCTGTTTTTT. This gives the protein CASSRDRRPLNTGELFF. The rearrangement joins TRBV7-9 to TRBJ2-2; 7 bases fit TRBD1. The V and J ends lost 5 bases and 1 base, in that order; junction bases with no gene match: 10. Germline V gene lookup returns CDR1 SEHNR and CDR2 FQNEAQ (reference sequence). The CDR3 totals 17 residues.

The rearrangement joins TRBV18 to TRBJ1-2; 7 bases agree with TRBD1. The CDR3 length is 15 residues. CDR1 and CDR2 from the germline V gene are KGHSH and LQKENI. The V gene end was trimmed by 4 bases and the J gene end by 1 base; junction bases not matched to a gene: 6. The chain's CDR3 is CASSRDRGNNYGYTF. In nucleotides, the CDR3 is TGTGCCAGCTCACGGGACAGAGGGAATAACTATGGCTACACCTTC.

Points on this clone: Relative to the germline gene, one junction end is altered; a read error may explain this. The rearrangement links TRBV6-4 to TRBJ1-2, with 9 bases that match TRBD1. The CDR3 has 19 residues. The germline V gene encodes CDR1 MRHNA and CDR2 SNTAGT. For the CDR3, the DNA is TGTGCCAGCAAGTTCTCGATCGGGACAGGGCTCGGTCCTAATTATGGCTACACCTTC. Protein: CASKFSIGTGLGPNYGYTF.

The rearrangement uses TRBV5-1 and TRBJ1-6; perhaps TRBD1 as D (5 bases). Germline CDR1 is SGHRS and CDR2 is YFSETQ. Trimming left V 3 bases short and J 7 bases short, with 14 bases between. This CDR3 has 15 residues. The CDR3: CASSWVGQENSPLHF. CDR3 sequence (DNA): TGCGCCAGCAGCTGGGTGGGGCAGGAGAATTCACCCCTCCACTTT.

V usage is TRBV4-1 and J usage is TRBJ1-1, with 8 nucleotides matching TRBD1. Germline loops: CDR1 MGHRA, CDR2 YSYEKL. V was clipped by 7 bases and J by 4 bases; unmatched bases: 11. The CDR3 contains 15 residues. Here the CDR3 DNA reads TGCGCCAGCACTCCCTCCCAGGGGGCAATCACTGAAGCTTTCTTT. This sequence encodes CASTPSQGAITEAFF.

This clone was detected only a few times. The chain joins TRBV6-5 to TRBJ2-1, with TRBD1 matching 9 bases. The CDR3 runs 13 residues. V gave up 6 bases and J gave up 9 bases; unmatched junction bases: 6. CDR1 is MNHEY, CDR2 SVGAGI, per germline. The CDR3 reads CASRSDRGGEQFF. DNA of the CDR3: TGTGCCAGCAGATCGGACAGGGGAGGTGAGCAGTTCTTC.

The chain combines TRBV18 with TRBJ1-1; D unresolved. This CDR3 contains 14 residues. The V end lost 2 bases, the J end lost 0 bases, and 7 bases lay between the germline ends. The germline V gene encodes CDR1 KGHSH and CDR2 LQKENI. The CDR3 loop reads CASSPEGLNTEAFF. The CDR3 bases are TGTGCCAGCTCACCAGAGGGCTTGAACACTGAAGCTTTCTTT. The complete variable domain, with remaining parts taken from reference TRBV18 and TRBJ1-1, reads NAGVMQNPRHLVRRRGQEARLRCSPMKGHSHVYWYRQLPEEGLKFMVYLQKENIIDESGMPKERFSAEFPKEGPSILRIQQVVRGDSAAYFCASSPEGLNTEAFFGQGTRLTVV.

With regard to this clone: The sample holds other DNA sequences that translate to the same CDR3. The chain joins TRBV27 to TRBJ2-7; D may be TRBD1 (5 bases). Trimming removed 3 bases at V and 3 bases at J, with 6 bases between. The CDR3 loop spans 12 amino acids. The V gene's germline CDR1 is MNHEY and CDR2 SMNVEV (reference sequence). The CDR3 coding sequence is TGTGCCAGCAGTTTTACAGGCTACGAGCAGTACTTC. It yields the protein CASSFTGYEQYF.

V is TRBV3-1 (or the pseudogene TRBV3-2) and J is TRBJ2-7, with 7 bases identical to TRBD1. V was pared by 5 bases and J by 4 bases, with 8 bases of the junction left unmatched. Looked up from germline, CDR1 is LGHDT and CDR2 is YNNKEL (reference sequence). The CDR3 contains 14 residues. The CDR3 DNA sequence: TGTGCCAGCAGCAGAGGGACAGATTCATACGAGCAGTACTTC. Translation: CASSRGTDSYEQYF.

The chain recombines TRBV5-6 with TRBJ2-2, with TRBD1 identical over 7 bases. This CDR3 region has 17 residues. Germline V gene lookup returns CDR1 SGHDT and CDR2 YYEEEE. With 1 base clipped from V and 6 bases from J, the junction kept 12 bases outside the gene matches. In nucleotides, the CDR3 is TGTGCCAGCAGCTTGATGGTCAGGGCAGGGGGATCCGGGGAGCTGTTTTTT. Translation: CASSLMVRAGGSGELFF. Drawing the rest from reference TRBV5-6 and TRBJ2-2, the complete variable domain is DAGVTQSPTHLIKTRGQQVTLRCSPKSGHDTVSWYQQALGQGPQFIFQYYEEEERQRGNFPDRFSGHQFPNYSSELNVNALLLGDSALYLCASSLMVRAGGSGELFFGEGSRLTVL.

This sequence joins TRBV7-8 and TRBJ1-1; D unclear. The CDR3 length is 14 residues. The germline V and J ends were trimmed by 3 bases and 5 bases, with 13 bases remaining between them. Germline V gene lookup returns CDR1 SGHVS and CDR2 FQNEAQ. CDR3 sequence: CASSLVGKETEAFF. The CDR3 nucleotides are TGTGCCAGCAGCTTGGTCGGTAAGGAGACTGAAGCTTTCTTT. The full variable domain, in which reference TRBV7-8 and TRBJ1-1 provide the parts outside the CDR3, is GAGVSQSPRYKVAKRGQDVALRCDPISGHVSLFWYQQALGQGPEFLTYFQNEAQLDKSGLPSDRFFAERPEGSVSTLKIQRTQQEDSAVYLCASSLVGKETEAFFGQGTRLTVV.

This clone has just one count. Other DNA sequences in the sample encode the same CDR3. The rearrangement uses TRBV18 and TRBJ1-1; D not resolved. Trimming removed 6 bases from V and 1 base from J, with 9 bases in between. The CDR3 extends over 13 amino acids. CDR1 and CDR2 (germline): KGHSH, LQKENI. The CDR3 protein is CASSPRENTEAFF. In DNA, the CDR3 is TGTGCCAGCTCGCCGAGGGAGAACACTGAAGCTTTCTTT.